This TCR beta chain was sequenced in a study of T cell repertoires in cytomegalovirus infection. Study-wide context: Indicated by public TCR beta signatures were CMV infection and matching HLA type.

Notes on this clonotype: Antigen: not known.

CDR3 length: 14 amino acids. With V trimmed by 7 bases and J by 3 bases, 5 bases remained unmatched. Per the germline V gene, CDR1 is SGHVS and CDR2 is FNYEAQ. Study-wide findings and caveats: There were HLA-C-restricted CMV-specific TCR beta clonotypes dominating the ex vivo response. Carriers of CMV and the relevant HLA type were discriminated by public TCR beta frequency.

TCRdb used MiXCR to reprocess the reads, holding one entry per CDR3 protein. The repertoire holds about 180,000 distinct CDR3 sequences, with 17% as singletons. Sequencing used CD8+ T cells from PBMCs. This sequence joins TRBV7-6 and TRBJ1-1; 10 bases align to TRBD1. This sequence originates from a human donor in good health (CMV status not recorded). Some clones in this sample may be carry-over from other donors' samples. CDR3 DNA sequence: TGTGCCAGCACCGAAGGGACAGGGGACACTGAAGCTTTCTTT. Translated: CASTEGTGDTEAFF.